Listed here are 9 T cell receptor beta chains from one sample, sequenced in a study of blood T cell repertoires in COVID-19. Measured with immunoSEQ multiplex PCR; TCRdb has only the in-frame clones, and not every one. The table lists 150,000 to 200,000 clones, 75% to 90% of them singletons. The material sequenced was PBMCs or T cells enriched from blood (not recorded which). Receptors were obtained from a woman under 30 who had recovered from COVID-19.

In its sample, this clone was seen a few times. The V call is TRBV27, the J call TRBJ1-2; tentatively, D is TRBD1 (6 bases). Germline V gene lookup returns CDR1 MNHEY and CDR2 SMNVEV (reference sequence). Trimming cost V 6 bases and J 7 bases, with 18 bases left between them. The CDR3 spans 14 residues. CDR3 amino acids: CASRNLDSTSGYTF. CDR3 nucleotide sequence: TGTGCCAGCAGGAATTTGGACAGCACTTCTGGCTACACCTTC.

This chain links TRBV2 with TRBJ2-1; weak D call: TRBD2 (6 bases). The CDR3 consists of 14 residues. Trimming left V 6 bases short and J 2 bases short, with 11 bases between. From germline, CDR1 is SNHLY and CDR2 FYNNEI. CDR3 DNA sequence: TGTGCCAGCAGAAGGATAGCGGCCTACAATGAGCAGTTCTTC. Its protein product is CASRRIAAYNEQFF.

The chain has TRBV28 and TRBJ2-3; tentative D call: TRBD1 (6 bases). Germline V lookup: CDR1 MDHEN, CDR2 SYDVKM. The CDR3 has 16 amino acids. V lost 3 bases and J 2 bases, leaving 15 bases between the germline ends. In DNA form, the CDR3 reads TGTGCCAGCAGTTTTAGCCGGGACACTTTCACAGATACGCAGTATTTT. It codes for CASSFSRDTFTDTQYF.

In its sample, this clone was seen many times. The chain carries TRBV5-4 and TRBJ2-1; 9 positions agree with TRBD2. The CDR3 is 15 residues long. Trimming cost V 0 bases and J 8 bases; bases outside gene matches: 6. Germline CDR1 reads SGHNT; CDR2 reads YYREEE (reference sequence). CDR3 DNA sequence: TGTGCCAGCAGCTTGGCCGGTGGCGGGAGGGATGAGCAGTTCTTC. Translating it yields CASSLAGGGRDEQFF.

The rearrangement uses TRBV27 and TRBJ1-1; maybe TRBD1 (5 bases). V gave up 3 bases and J gave up 4 bases, with 9 bases separating them. This CDR3 has 13 amino acids. CDR1 is MNHEY, CDR2 SMNVEV, per germline (reference sequence). The CDR3 DNA reads as TGTGCCAGCAGTTTCGGGGGGGGCACTGAAGCTTTCTTT. Translating gives CASSFGGGTEAFF.

This clone was detected once. The genes are TRBV11-2 and TRBJ2-3; 7 nucleotides align to TRBD2. The V and J ends lost 5 bases and 1 base, in that order; junction bases with no gene match: 3. Germline V CDR1 and CDR2: SGHAT, FQNNGV. The CDR3 extends over 14 amino acids. The CDR3 region is CASSPLAGTDTQYF. The CDR3 bases are TGTGCCAGCAGCCCCCTAGCGGGCACAGATACGCAGTATTTT. Combining the CDR3 with reference TRBV11-2 and TRBJ2-3 gives the whole variable domain EAGVAQSPRYKIIEKRQSVAFWCNPISGHATLYWYQQILGQGPKLLIQFQNNGVVDDSQLPKDRFSAERLKGVDSTLKIQPAKLEDSAVYLCASSPLAGTDTQYFGPGTRLTVL.

The rearrangement uses TRBV3-1 (or the pseudogene TRBV3-2) and TRBJ2-7; weak D call: TRBD1 (6 bases). The CDR3 spans 14 residues. CDR1 and CDR2 from the germline V gene are LGHDT and YNNKEL (reference sequence). The V gene lost 1 base and the J gene lost 1 base, with 8 bases spanning the gap. The DNA of the CDR3 is TGTGCCAGCAGCCAAGCGGGGACATCCTACGAGCAGTACTTC. Amino acid sequence: CASSQAGTSYEQYF.

The chain combines TRBV6-5 with TRBJ1-3; D unresolved. Trimming pared 7 bases from V and 0 bases from J, leaving 7 bases between. The CDR3 is made up of 13 amino acids. Germline loops: CDR1 MNHEY, CDR2 SVGAGI. The CDR3 DNA reads TGTGCCAGCAAGGCTAGCTCTGGAAACACCATATATTTT. Its translation: CASKASSGNTIYF.

This rearrangement joins TRBV7-8 to TRBJ1-5; 8 bases are a match to TRBD1. Looked up from germline, CDR1 is SGHVS and CDR2 is FQNEAQ. Unmatched junction bases numbered 7, after V lost 5 bases and J lost 4 bases. This CDR3 spans 15 amino acids. The CDR3, as DNA: TGTGCCAGCAGCCGGGACAGGTTACTGAATCAGCCCCAGCATTTT. This translates into CASSRDRLLNQPQHF.